The 20 T cell receptor beta chains presented below share a single source sample, sequenced in a study of CD8+ T cells in alopecia areata. Sequencing used cDNA as its template, made by extracting RNA and reverse transcribing it. The table came from immunoSEQ multiplex PCR; TCRdb's copy has only in-frame clones and leaves some out. Of more than 85,000 clones listed, 40% to 45% are singletons. What was sequenced was CD4+ T cells sorted from blood. The receptors derive from a human donor with alopecia areata.

This clone was picked up a small number of times. The chain carries TRBV29-1 and TRBJ2-7; TRBD1 aligns across 10 bases. This CDR3 spans 15 amino acids. Germline V gene sequence: CDR1 SQVTM, CDR2 ANQGSEA. V was clipped by 1 base and J by 2 bases; unmatched bases: 5. This chain's CDR3 is CSVEVGQGIAYEQYF. The CDR3 region has the DNA TGCAGCGTTGAAGTGGGACAGGGGATCGCCTACGAGCAGTACTTC.

The V and J genes are TRBV5-1 and TRBJ1-1; 7 bases agree with TRBD1. CDR1 and CDR2 from the germline V gene are SGHRS and YFSETQ. Trimming at V came to 2 bases and at J to 1 base, leaving 5 bases not matched to a gene. This CDR3 has 15 residues. CDR3 amino acids: CASSFWTGQNTEAFF. The CDR3 coding sequence is TGCGCCAGCAGCTTCTGGACAGGTCAGAACACTGAAGCTTTCTTT.

Only a few counts were recorded for this clone. The J gene is TRBJ2-5, the V gene TRBV29-1; TRBD2 might be the D (6 bases). V was pared by 0 bases and J by 5 bases, with 13 bases between. In germline, CDR1 is SQVTM, CDR2 ANQGSEA. The CDR3 is made up of 14 amino acids. CDR3 DNA sequence: TGCAGCGTTGAAGAATTCCCAGGGAGGGAGACCCAGTACTTC. This codes for CSVEEFPGRETQYF. Filled out from reference TRBV29-1 and TRBJ2-5, the complete variable domain reads SAVISQKPSRDICQRGTSLTIQCQVDSQVTMMFWYRQQPGQSLTLIATANQGSEATYESGFVIDKFPISRPNLTFSTLTVSNMSPEDSSIYLCSVEEFPGRETQYFGPGTRLLVL.

This clone was seen a few times. This sequence joins TRBV14 and TRBJ2-2, with D unresolved. V lost 1 base to trimming and J lost 3 bases, with 6 bases between them. The CDR3 spans 14 residues. The germline CDR1 and CDR2 sequences are SGHDN and FVKESK. DNA of the CDR3: TGTGCCAGCAGCCAAGGAACCCACACCGGGGAGCTGTTTTTT. Residues: CASSQGTHTGELFF.

On this clone itself: This likely comes from a read error, as the CDR3 has no conserved phenylalanine or tryptophan at its end. The limits of the CDR3 on the DNA are not certain, so only TCRdb's listed CDR3 is given. V and J are TRBV30 and TRBJ2-2; the D segment call TRBD2 is taken from the table without a DNA check. Germline V gene lookup returns CDR1 GTSNPN and CDR2 SVGIG (reference sequence). The CDR3 is 13 amino acids long, termini counted. This chain's CDR3 is CAWSVQRDTSPQL.

The CDR3 loop is CSLGDSTDTQYF. The CDR3 DNA reads TGCAGTCTCGGGGACTCCACAGATACGCAGTATTTT. This rearrangement joins TRBV29-1 to TRBJ2-3; a weak D match, TRBD2 (6 bases). CDR3 size: 12 residues. Germline V gene sequence: CDR1 SQVTM, CDR2 ANQGSEA.

This clone has just a few counts. The rearrangement uses TRBV29-1 and TRBJ1-4, with unresolved D. Looked up from germline, CDR1 is SQVTM and CDR2 is ANQGSEA. The CDR3 sequence is 12 residues long. The ends were cut back, 5 bases at V and 7 bases at J, with 11 bases in the middle. The CDR3 DNA reads TGCAGCGTTTATACTAGTGGTGAAAAACTGTTTTTT. Translating it yields CSVYTSGEKLFF.

This clone was detected once. The V and J genes are TRBV30 and TRBJ2-7, with 7 nucleotides matching TRBD1. This CDR3 is 16 amino acids long. In germline, CDR1 is GTSNPN, CDR2 SVGIG (reference sequence). The V gene end was trimmed by 0 bases and the J gene end by 2 bases; junction bases not matched to a gene: 10. The DNA for the CDR3 is TGTGCCTGGAGTGTCCCCTTTTGGGACAGCGCCTACGAGCAGTACTTC. This sequence encodes CAWSVPFWDSAYEQYF.

CDR3 nucleotides: TGTGCCAGCAGTACATCATTAACAGGGCTTGGCTACACCTTC. Translation: CASSTSLTGLGYTF. The chain couples TRBV6-5 to TRBJ1-2; TRBD1 is a possible D gene (6 bases). This CDR3 is built from 14 residues. V lost 5 bases to trimming and J lost 7 bases, with 17 bases between them. CDR1 is MNHEY, CDR2 SVGAGI, per germline.

Only a few counts were recorded for this clone. The J gene is TRBJ2-4, the V gene TRBV29-1; D may match TRBD1 or TRBD2 (5 bases each). Trimming removed 7 bases from V and 7 bases from J, with 11 bases in between. The CDR3 has 11 amino acids. Germline V gene sequence: CDR1 SQVTM, CDR2 ANQGSEA. The DNA of the CDR3 is TGCAGCGGAGGGGTTCGGAACATTCAGTACTTC. This sequence encodes CSGGVRNIQYF.

The chain links TRBV28 to TRBJ1-2; tentative D call: TRBD1 (5 bases). CDR3 size: 12 residues. Germline V gene lookup returns CDR1 MDHEN and CDR2 SYDVKM. The V end was cut by 6 bases, the J end by 7 bases, with 12 bases between. DNA of the CDR3: TGTGCCAGCAGCCGCCTCGGGGGTGGCTACACCTTC. Protein: CASSRLGGGYTF.

This clone was counted a few times. This CDR3 is also generated by other DNA sequences in the sample. J is TRBJ2-5 and V is TRBV29-1; D is unresolved. The V end was cut by 4 bases, the J end by 4 bases, with 7 bases between. This CDR3 comprises 11 residues. Per germline, CDR1 SQVTM and CDR2 ANQGSEA. The CDR3 DNA is TGCAGCGTTGGGACGGCAGAGACCCAGTACTTC. The encoded protein is CSVGTAETQYF.

The chain employs TRBV27 and TRBJ1-2; 7 bases align to TRBD1. Per germline, CDR1 MNHEY and CDR2 SMNVEV (reference sequence). The J segment lost 7 bases and the V segment lost 5 bases, leaving 7 bases of the junction unmatched. This CDR3 region has 13 residues. CDR3 bases: TGTGCCAGCAGTCACAGGGGAGTCAGTGGCTACACCTTC. As protein: CASSHRGVSGYTF.

V usage is TRBV2 and J usage is TRBJ2-1, with TRBD1 matching over 8 bases. Trimming at V came to 5 bases and at J to 9 bases, leaving 6 bases not matched to a gene. From germline, CDR1 is SNHLY and CDR2 FYNNEI. The CDR3 covers 13 residues. The CDR3 DNA reads as TGTGCCAGCAGTATTGACAGGGGCGGTGAGCAGTTCTTC. Amino acid sequence: CASSIDRGGEQFF.

V usage is TRBV7-9 and J usage is TRBJ1-5; 7 bases line up with TRBD1. Germline assignment: CDR1 SEHNR and CDR2 FQNEAQ (reference sequence). The CDR3 runs to 14 residues. Trimming took 5 bases from V and 3 from J; bases not matched to a gene: 4. CDR3 loop: CASSRDSPNQPQHF. CDR3 sequence (DNA): TGTGCCAGCAGCCGGGACAGCCCCAATCAGCCCCAGCATTTT. Using reference TRBV7-9 and TRBJ1-5 for the parts outside the CDR3, the full variable domain is DTGVSQNPRHKITKRGQNVTFRCDPISEHNRLYWYRQTLGQGPEFLTYFQNEAQLEKSRLLSDRFSAERPKGSFSTLEIQRTEQGDSAMYLCASSRDSPNQPQHFGDGTRLSIL.

This clone showed up just a few times. The chain combines TRBV6-6 with TRBJ2-7, with 8 bases identical to TRBD1. Unmatched junction bases numbered 7, after V lost 4 bases and J lost 2 bases. The CDR3 extends over 15 amino acids. Looked up from germline, CDR1 is MNHNY and CDR2 is SVGAGI (reference sequence). The CDR3 is CASSSWTGPTYEQYF. The DNA for the CDR3 is TGTGCCAGCAGTTCCTGGACAGGGCCCACCTACGAGCAGTACTTC.

The chain has TRBV29-1 and TRBJ2-7; a possible D gene is TRBD1 (6 bases). Trimming took 4 bases from V and 7 from J, leaving 14 bases between them. Germline V gene lookup returns CDR1 SQVTM and CDR2 ANQGSEA. This CDR3 region has 12 residues. The CDR3 reads CSVAWGQGEQYF. DNA for the CDR3: TGCAGCGTTGCCTGGGGCCAGGGGGAGCAGTACTTC.

This clone has just a few counts. The chain's CDR3 is CATSNPLAWVGADTQYF. For the CDR3, the DNA is TGTGCCACCAGCAACCCACTAGCGTGGGTAGGAGCAGATACGCAGTATTTT. The V call is TRBV15, the J call TRBJ2-3; 7 bases match TRBD2. Germline V gene data show CDR1 as LNHNV and CDR2 as YYDKDF (reference sequence). The CDR3 contains 17 residues. J lost 4 bases, V lost 4 bases, and 14 bases had no gene match. The full variable domain, with the rest looked up from reference TRBV15 and TRBJ2-3, is DAMVIQNPRYQVTQFGKPVTLSCSQTLNHNVMYWYQQKSSQAPKLLFHYYDKDFNNEADTPDNFQSRRPNTSFCFLDIRSPGLGDTAMYLCATSNPLAWVGADTQYFGPGTRLTVL.

This clone showed up just a few times. The J gene is TRBJ2-1, the V gene TRBV29-1, with 9 bases lining up with TRBD2. CDR3 length equals 14 residues. Germline V gene sequence: CDR1 SQVTM, CDR2 ANQGSEA. V was clipped by 7 bases and J by 10 bases; unmatched bases: 14. The CDR3 DNA reads as TGCAGCGCCCAGCCCCCGCGGGGGGGAGGGGAGCAGTTCTTC. Translation gives CSAQPPRGGGEQFF.

V usage is TRBV30 and J usage is TRBJ2-7; possible D gene TRBD2, 6 bases. From germline, CDR1 is GTSNPN and CDR2 SVGIG (reference sequence). Trimming left V 1 base short and J 9 bases short, with 19 bases between. CDR3 length: 14 residues. This CDR3 reads CAWSEWGVGFGQYF. The CDR3 nucleotides are TGTGCCTGGAGTGAATGGGGGGTAGGCTTCGGGCAGTACTTC.